This T cell receptor beta chain originates from a study of cytomegalovirus exposure and HLA in healthy donors. This CDR3 comprises 14 residues. Germline loops: CDR1 LNHDA, CDR2 SQIVND (reference sequence). Trimming removed 5 bases from V and 4 bases from J, with 14 bases in between. A note on this clone: Its antigen remains unidentified.

TCRdb's copy holds only in-frame clones and misses some; the assay was immunoSEQ multiplex PCR. This table holds 150,000 or so clones, about 88% found once. Study-wide results and limits: The study flagged around 150 TCR beta chains as cytomegalovirus-associated.

The sequenced sample consisted of PBMCs. This rearrangement joins TRBV19 to TRBJ1-1; D is possibly TRBD1 (6 bases). The TCR sequence derives from a woman between 18 and 29 years old in good health and CMV-seropositive. The CDR3 sequence: CASSPGAGVTEAFF. Here the CDR3 DNA reads TGTGCCAGTAGTCCGGGGGCGGGGGTCACTGAAGCTTTCTTT.